Following are 6 T cell receptor beta chains from one sample sequenced in a study of a mutant IDH1 vaccine in newly diagnosed glioma. Time point defined: baseline, week 1 (first vaccination visit). The treatment denotes: pre-vaccination baseline after standard-of-care therapy. The method was immunoSEQ multiplex PCR; TCRdb's version includes in-frame clones alone and lacks a portion of them. The sample has approximately 67,000 clones, around 82% seen once; the top ten hold under 6%. The material sequenced was peripheral blood mononuclear cells (PBMCs), taken from a glioma patient treated with radiotherapy, temozolomide or both. These receptors were collected from a woman under 30 with glioma. Some clones in this sample may be carry-over from other donors' samples.

The chain is built from TRBV7-3 and TRBJ1-5; D remains ambiguous. Germline CDR1 is SGHTA and CDR2 is FQGTGA. CDR3 length: 15 amino acids. Trimming took off 2 bases at V and 4 bases at J, with 12 bases between the two ends. CDR3 protein: CASSLFPGENQPQHF. CDR3 in DNA: TGTGCCAGCAGCTTATTTCCCGGTGAGAATCAGCCCCAGCATTTT.

This clone was seen just once. The chain combines TRBV5-1 with TRBJ1-6; 9 nucleotides align to TRBD1. The junction had 11 bases not matched to a gene; V was cut back by 5 bases and J by 8 bases. Germline-derived CDR1 and CDR2 are SGHRS and YFSETQ. This CDR3 has 16 residues. CDR3 in amino acids: CASRADRGNADSPLHF. CDR3 nucleotides: TGCGCCAGCAGGGCGGACAGGGGTAACGCGGATTCACCCCTCCACTTT.

This chain joins TRBV5-4 and TRBJ2-1; 9 bases match TRBD2. V lost 0 bases and J lost 6; bases outside the gene matches: 4. Germline-derived CDR1 and CDR2 are SGHNT and YYREEE (reference sequence). The CDR3 consists of 15 residues. CDR3 amino acids: CASSLVRGGGNEQFF. CDR3 in DNA: TGTGCCAGCAGCTTGGTGCGGGGGGGCGGCAATGAGCAGTTCTTC.

The chain joins TRBV4-1 to TRBJ1-2; D uncertain. The CDR3 consists of 14 residues. Per germline, CDR1 MGHRA and CDR2 YSYEKL. V lost 0 bases and J lost 8, with 13 bases in between. The CDR3 sequence is CASSQEDFSRGYTF. CDR3 DNA: TGCGCCAGCAGCCAAGAAGATTTCTCGAGGGGCTACACCTTC.

The rearrangement joins TRBV9 to TRBJ1-2; TRBD1 agrees at 8 bases. V was clipped by 1 base and J by 4 bases; unmatched bases: 6. The CDR3 spans 15 residues. From germline, CDR1 is SGDLS and CDR2 YYNGEE. CDR3: CASSVTLGQGYGYTF. DNA for the CDR3: TGTGCCAGCAGCGTAACCCTTGGACAGGGCTATGGCTACACCTTC.

The chain recombines TRBV27 with TRBJ1-1; 7 nucleotides align to TRBD1. Trimming cost V 0 bases and J 1 base; bases outside gene matches: 2. This CDR3 is built from 15 residues. Germline assignment: CDR1 MNHEY and CDR2 SMNVEV (reference sequence). For the CDR3, the DNA is TGTGCCAGCAGTTTATCAGGGGGCCGGAACACTGAAGCTTTCTTT. This codes for CASSLSGGRNTEAFF.